These 31 T cell receptor beta chains were sequenced from one sample in a study of shared clonotypes between healthy human individuals. Sequencing was performed with immunoSEQ multiplex PCR; in TCRdb, only in-frame clones are kept and a portion is missing. The top ten hold about 0.41% of the sample, which has millions of clones, more than 85% seen once. The specimen was naive CD4+ T cells from PBMCs. Specified subset: CD45RA+ positively selected. The source is a man aged 18 to 35 in good health. Some clones in this sample may be carry-over from other donors' samples.

The rearrangement links TRBV7-2 to TRBJ1-2; no reliable D call. This CDR3 is built from 11 residues. V was trimmed by 4 bases and J by 8 bases, leaving 8 bases between them. Germline V gives CDR1 SGHTA, CDR2 FQGNSA. CDR3 nucleotides: TGTGCCAGCAGCTCCTTCGAGGGCTACACCTTC. Translation gives CASSSFEGYTF.

The chain carries TRBV5-1 and TRBJ1-4; 10 positions match TRBD1. J was trimmed by 5 bases and V by 3 bases; bases with no gene match: 1. Germline loops: CDR1 SGHRS, CDR2 YFSETQ. This CDR3 contains 14 residues. The CDR3 region has the DNA TGCGCCAGCAGCTCGGACAGGGGGAATGAAAAACTGTTTTTT. Amino acids: CASSSDRGNEKLFF.

This sequence joins TRBV19 and TRBJ1-2, with 8 bases that match TRBD1. CDR3 length equals 13 residues. Germline lookup yields CDR1 LNHDA and CDR2 SQIVND (reference sequence). J was trimmed by 4 bases and V by 6 bases; bases with no gene match: 4. The CDR3 region has the DNA TGTGCCAGTAGAAAGGACAGGGCCTATGGCTACACCTTC. Its protein is CASRKDRAYGYTF.

Here the CDR3 reads CSASGTSGSYGSYEQYF. The CDR3 DNA follows: TGCAGCGCATCCGGGACTAGCGGGAGTTACGGCTCCTACGAGCAGTACTTC. V usage is TRBV29-1 and J usage is TRBJ2-7; 14 positions match TRBD2. Looked up from germline, CDR1 is SQVTM and CDR2 is ANQGSEA. CDR3 length: 17 residues. V shed 7 bases and J 0 bases; nucleotides not matched to a gene: 11.

The chain is built from TRBV18 and TRBJ1-4; no reliable D call. The CDR3 contains 14 residues. V was pared by 4 bases and J by 5 bases, with 11 bases between. Germline V gives CDR1 KGHSH, CDR2 LQKENI. The CDR3, as DNA: TGTGCCAGCTCACGGGGAACAAGAAATGAAAAACTGTTTTTT. Residues: CASSRGTRNEKLFF.

V and J are TRBV28 and TRBJ2-7; 10 bases match TRBD1. J was trimmed by 7 bases and V by 2 bases; bases with no gene match: 8. This CDR3 contains 15 residues. CDR1 and CDR2 from the germline V gene are MDHEN and SYDVKM. CDR3 region: CASSLQDRGSLEQYF. The CDR3 nucleotides are TGTGCCAGCAGTTTACAGGACAGGGGGTCTTTGGAGCAGTACTTC.

The V and J genes are TRBV19 and TRBJ2-1; TRBD1 is a possible D gene (6 bases). CDR1 and CDR2 from the germline V gene are LNHDA and SQIVND (reference sequence). The CDR3 has 15 residues. V dropped 5 bases and J dropped 1 base, with 12 bases sitting between them. CDR3 sequence reads: CASSPPGHSYNEQFF. The CDR3 DNA sequence: TGTGCCAGTAGTCCTCCGGGACATTCCTACAATGAGCAGTTCTTC.

Points on this clone: The same CDR3 can be traced to other DNA sequences in this sample. The genes are TRBV5-1 and TRBJ2-1, with D tentatively TRBD2 (6 bases). Trimming shortened V by 4 bases and J by 7 bases, and 9 bases separated the two germline ends. The CDR3 totals 12 residues. The germline V gene has CDR1 SGHRS and CDR2 YFSETQ. The CDR3 DNA follows: TGCGCCAGCAGCCCTGGGGGGAATGAGCAGTTCTTC. Amino acids: CASSPGGNEQFF.

This rearrangement joins TRBV4-2 to TRBJ2-1; D is unresolved. The CDR3 runs 16 residues. Trimming took 0 bases from V and 8 from J, leaving 17 bases between them. CDR1 and CDR2 (germline): LGHNA, YNFKEQ. Here the CDR3 DNA reads TGTGCCAGCAGCCAAGAAGGAGCTACCTCATGGTATGAGCAGTTCTTC. The encoded protein is CASSQEGATSWYEQFF.

The chain uses TRBV7-9 and TRBJ1-2; 9 bases line up with TRBD1. CDR1 and CDR2 (germline): SEHNR, FQNEAQ (reference sequence). The CDR3 loop spans 13 amino acids. J was trimmed by 7 bases and V by 2 bases; bases with no gene match: 2. In DNA form, the CDR3 reads TGTGCCAGCAGCTTACAACAGGGGGCTGGCTACACCTTC. As protein: CASSLQQGAGYTF.

The sample holds a few counts of this clone. The chain uses TRBV30 and TRBJ1-1, with a possible D match to TRBD1 (6 bases). Germline lookup yields CDR1 GTSNPN and CDR2 SVGIG (reference sequence). The CDR3 covers 12 residues. V was trimmed by 2 bases and J by 5 bases, leaving 9 bases between them. The CDR3 DNA follows: TGTGCCTGGAGTACAGGGAGGACTGAAGCTTTCTTT. This sequence encodes CAWSTGRTEAFF.

This clone was seen a single time. The rearrangement joins TRBV6-6 to TRBJ2-3, with D possibly being TRBD2 (5 bases). Germline CDR1 and CDR2: MNHNY and SVGAGI (reference sequence). The CDR3 loop spans 14 amino acids. V lost 2 bases and J lost 10, with 16 bases in between. CDR3 region: CASSYDMHRGAQYF. CDR3 in DNA: TGTGCCAGCAGTTACGACATGCATCGGGGAGCGCAGTATTTT.

The V call is TRBV28, the J call TRBJ2-7; either TRBD1 or TRBD2 may supply D (7 bases each). Germline CDR1 is MDHEN and CDR2 is SYDVKM. Trimming removed 8 bases at V and 1 base at J, with 15 bases between. The CDR3 covers 14 residues. The DNA of the CDR3 is TGTGCCAGCGACGGGGAGGGGGCATCCTACGAGCAGTACTTC. As protein: CASDGEGASYEQYF.

V and J are TRBV28 and TRBJ1-1; D perhaps matches TRBD1 (5 bases). V was clipped by 6 bases and J by 1 base, with 9 bases between them. This CDR3 region has 13 residues. Germline V CDR1 and CDR2: MDHEN, SYDVKM. The CDR3 DNA reads as TGTGCCAGCAGGGGACCGTCGAACACTGAAGCTTTCTTT. Its protein product is CASRGPSNTEAFF.

This clone was observed a handful of times. This chain uses TRBV5-4 with TRBJ1-1; 7 bases match TRBD1. With V trimmed by 4 bases and J by 6 bases, 9 bases remained unmatched. Germline V gives CDR1 SGHNT, CDR2 YYREEE (reference sequence). There are 14 residues in the CDR3. CDR3 sequence: CASSIQGVGAEAFF. The CDR3, as DNA: TGTGCCAGCAGCATCCAGGGGGTTGGCGCTGAAGCTTTCTTT.

This clone has only one observation. The J gene is TRBJ1-5, the V gene TRBV25-1; 7 nucleotides align to TRBD1. The CDR3 totals 14 residues. The V segment lost 5 bases and the J segment 6 bases; nucleotides outside the gene matches: 7. Germline CDR1 reads MGHDK; CDR2 reads SYGVNS. CDR3 loop: CASSNTGVGQPQHF. The CDR3, as DNA: TGTGCCAGCAGTAATACAGGGGTGGGTCAGCCCCAGCATTTT.

On this clone itself: This sample also contains other DNA sequences that code for the same CDR3. The V and J genes are TRBV28 and TRBJ2-7, with D maybe TRBD2 (6 bases). Germline V gives CDR1 MDHEN, CDR2 SYDVKM. There are 11 residues in the CDR3. Trimming removed 2 bases at V and 7 bases at J, with 6 bases between. The CDR3 loop is CASSLGREQYF. The CDR3 region has the DNA TGTGCCAGCAGTTTAGGGAGGGAGCAGTACTTC.

This clone showed up just once. V and J are TRBV28 and TRBJ1-2; D is unresolved. The CDR3 loop spans 13 amino acids. Germline V CDR1 and CDR2: MDHEN, SYDVKM. With 5 bases removed from V and 1 base from J, the gap between germline ends came to 8 bases. This CDR3 reads CASSNRLNYGYTF. In DNA, the CDR3 is TGTGCCAGCAGTAATCGACTTAACTATGGCTACACCTTC.

The rearrangement uses TRBV7-3 and TRBJ1-1, with a weak D call TRBD1 (6 bases). Germline CDR1 and CDR2: SGHTA and FQGTGA. V lost 0 bases and J 4 bases, leaving 12 bases between the germline ends. This CDR3 has 15 residues. The CDR3 here is CASSLTQGGFTEAFF. CDR3 in DNA: TGTGCCAGCAGCTTAACACAGGGTGGGTTCACTGAAGCTTTCTTT.

J is TRBJ2-7 and V is TRBV5-5; D is uncertain. CDR3 size: 13 residues. CDR1 and CDR2 from the germline V gene are SGHKS and YYEKEE (reference sequence). Trimming removed 2 bases from V and 3 bases from J, with 9 bases in between. CDR3 nucleotides: TGTGCCAGCAGCTTAGGCTCTTACTACGAGCAGTACTTC. Its translation is CASSLGSYYEQYF.

The chain couples TRBV6-1 to TRBJ1-1; 7 positions match TRBD1. Trimming took 3 bases from V and 0 from J; bases not matched to a gene: 10. The CDR3 sequence is 17 residues long. The germline gives CDR1 MNHNS, CDR2 SASEGT. The CDR3 coding sequence is TGTGCCAGCAGTGAGGCTACAAACAGGGGCTTGAACACTGAAGCTTTCTTT. Translated, it gives CASSEATNRGLNTEAFF.

The chain carries TRBV10-3 and TRBJ2-3, with D possibly TRBD2 on 5 matching bases. In germline, CDR1 is ENHRY, CDR2 SYGVKD. Trimming shortened V by 7 bases and J by 0 bases, and 11 bases separated the two germline ends. This CDR3 spans 14 amino acids. The CDR3 sequence: CAINPGLSTDTQYF. As DNA, the CDR3 is TGTGCCATCAATCCGGGATTAAGCACAGATACGCAGTATTTT.

This clone has just one count. The chain has TRBV29-1 and TRBJ2-5; 8 nucleotides agree with TRBD1. The V and J ends lost 7 bases and 4 bases, in that order; junction bases with no gene match: 5. Looked up from germline, CDR1 is SQVTM and CDR2 is ANQGSEA. There are 12 residues in the CDR3. The DNA for the CDR3 is TGCAGCGGCGGACAGGGTTCAGAGACCCAGTACTTC. Encoded protein: CSGGQGSETQYF.

This rearrangement joins TRBV27 to TRBJ2-1; TRBD2 aligns across 13 bases. Germline V lookup: CDR1 MNHEY, CDR2 SMNVEV (reference sequence). This CDR3 is built from 16 residues. Trimming at V came to 4 bases and at J to 8 bases, leaving 8 bases not matched to a gene. The CDR3 DNA follows: TGTGCCAGCAGTTCCCGGACTAGCGGGAGTAGGGATGAGCAGTTCTTC. It encodes CASSSRTSGSRDEQFF.

V and J are TRBV27 and TRBJ2-5; 9 positions match TRBD2. CDR1 MNHEY and CDR2 SMNVEV come from the germline V gene (reference sequence). V dropped 5 bases and J dropped 0; count of bases not matched to a gene: 4. The CDR3 contains 15 residues. CDR3 nucleotides: TGTGCCAGCAGTCCTAGCGGGACCTACCAAGAGACCCAGTACTTC. It encodes CASSPSGTYQETQYF.

V and J are TRBV6-4 and TRBJ1-1; 7 bases agree with TRBD1. Germline V lookup: CDR1 MRHNA, CDR2 SNTAGT. V gave up 4 bases and J gave up 3 bases; unmatched junction bases: 8. The CDR3 length is 15 residues. This chain's CDR3 is CASSGKQGTDTEAFF. Written as DNA, the CDR3 is TGTGCCAGCAGTGGAAAACAGGGGACGGACACTGAAGCTTTCTTT.

The CDR3 loop reads CASSGGTATIFTDTQYF. CDR3 nucleotides: TGTGCCAGTAGTGGGGGGACAGCCACCATATTCACAGATACGCAGTATTTT. J is TRBJ2-3 and V is TRBV19; D perhaps matches TRBD1 (7 bases). The V and J ends lost 5 bases and 2 bases respectively, with 20 bases between them. The CDR3 runs to 17 residues. CDR1 and CDR2 (germline): LNHDA, SQIVND (reference sequence).

This clone was counted a single time. The chain recombines TRBV6-6 with TRBJ2-3; 7 nucleotides align to TRBD2. Losses at the gene ends were 8 bases for V and 3 bases for J; bases not matched to a gene: 14. Germline CDR1 MNHNY, CDR2 SVGAGI (reference sequence). The CDR3 sequence is 16 residues long. The CDR3: CASYRIGQGGTDTQYF. DNA for the CDR3: TGTGCCAGCTACCGCATTGGGCAGGGAGGGACAGATACGCAGTATTTT.

This chain uses TRBV7-9 with TRBJ2-7; 10 bases fit TRBD1. CDR1 and CDR2 from the germline V gene are SEHNR and FQNEAQ (reference sequence). After removal of 5 bases from V and 5 bases from J, the junction contained 15 bases not matched to a gene. The CDR3 runs 17 residues. CDR3 protein: CASSRGNLGQGYNEQYF. The CDR3 DNA is TGTGCCAGCAGCCGAGGAAATCTGGGACAGGGGTACAACGAGCAGTACTTC.

This clone has a handful of counts. This chain connects TRBV30 to TRBJ1-1, with 7 bases aligning to TRBD1. CDR3 length equals 13 residues. V shed 1 base and J 5 bases; nucleotides not matched to a gene: 4. Germline CDR1 is GTSNPN and CDR2 is SVGIG (reference sequence). CDR3 DNA: TGTGCCTGGAGTGGCAAGGGGGCGACTGAAGCTTTCTTT. This encodes CAWSGKGATEAFF.

The V call is TRBV4-2, the J call TRBJ2-1; D possibly uses TRBD1 or TRBD2 (5 bases each). The germline CDR1 and CDR2 sequences are LGHNA and YNFKEQ. The CDR3 extends over 13 amino acids. V lost 0 bases, J lost 12 bases, and 12 bases lay in between. The CDR3 loop reads CASSQDGLRGQFF. The DNA of the CDR3 is TGTGCCAGCAGCCAAGACGGGTTGAGGGGGCAGTTCTTC.